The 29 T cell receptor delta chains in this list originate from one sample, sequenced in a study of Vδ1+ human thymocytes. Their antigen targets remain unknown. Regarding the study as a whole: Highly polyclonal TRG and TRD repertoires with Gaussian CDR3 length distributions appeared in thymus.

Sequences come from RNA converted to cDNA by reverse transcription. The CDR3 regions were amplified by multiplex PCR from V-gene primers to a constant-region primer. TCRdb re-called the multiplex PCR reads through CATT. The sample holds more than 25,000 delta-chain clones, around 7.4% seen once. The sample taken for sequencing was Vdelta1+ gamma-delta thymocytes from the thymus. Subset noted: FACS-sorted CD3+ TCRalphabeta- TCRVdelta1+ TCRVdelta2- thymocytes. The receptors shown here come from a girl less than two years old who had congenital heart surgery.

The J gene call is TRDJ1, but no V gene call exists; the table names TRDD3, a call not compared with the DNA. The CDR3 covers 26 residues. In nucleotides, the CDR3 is TGTGCTCTTGGGGAACGGCCACATGGCCTTCCTACGTTGTTGGGGCACACCCCACGGTACACCGATAAACTCATCTTT. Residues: CALGERPHGLPTLLGHTPRYTDKLIF.

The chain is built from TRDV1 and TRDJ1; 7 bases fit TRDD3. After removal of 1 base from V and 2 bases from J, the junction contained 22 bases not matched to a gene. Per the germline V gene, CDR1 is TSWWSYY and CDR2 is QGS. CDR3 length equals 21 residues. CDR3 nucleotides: TGTGCTCTTGGGGAACGCCCTCCCGGTAATGTACTGGGGTCTTTAACCGATAAACTCATCTTT. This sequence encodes CALGERPPGNVLGSLTDKLIF.

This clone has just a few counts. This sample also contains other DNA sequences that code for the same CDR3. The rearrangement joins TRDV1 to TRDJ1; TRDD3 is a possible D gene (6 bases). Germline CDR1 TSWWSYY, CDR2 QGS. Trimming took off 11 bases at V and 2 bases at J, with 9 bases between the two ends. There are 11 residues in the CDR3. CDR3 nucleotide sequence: TGTGCTTTGGGGGGGACCGATAAACTCATCTTT. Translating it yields CALGGTDKLIF.

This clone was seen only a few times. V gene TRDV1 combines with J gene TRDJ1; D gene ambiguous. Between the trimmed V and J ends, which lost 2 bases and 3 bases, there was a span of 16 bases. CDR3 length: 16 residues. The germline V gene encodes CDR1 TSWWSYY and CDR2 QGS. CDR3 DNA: TGTGCTCTTGGGGAAGGGTTAAGGCCGTGGGCCGATAAACTCATCTTT. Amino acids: CALGEGLRPWADKLIF.

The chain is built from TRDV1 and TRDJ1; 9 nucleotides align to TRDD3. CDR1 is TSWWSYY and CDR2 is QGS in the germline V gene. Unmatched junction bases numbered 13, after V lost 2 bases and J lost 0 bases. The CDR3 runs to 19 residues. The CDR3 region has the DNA TGTGCTCTTGGGGAAATACCGACTGGGGGACCCGGATACACCGATAAACTCATCTTT. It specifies CALGEIPTGGPGYTDKLIF.

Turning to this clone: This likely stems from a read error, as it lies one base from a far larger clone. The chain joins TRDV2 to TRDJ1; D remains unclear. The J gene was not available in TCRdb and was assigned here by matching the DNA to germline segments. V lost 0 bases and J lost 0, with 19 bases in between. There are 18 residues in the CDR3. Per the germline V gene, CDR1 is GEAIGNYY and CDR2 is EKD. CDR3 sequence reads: CACDTGGARCDYTDKLIF. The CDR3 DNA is TGTGCCTGTGACACCGGAGGGGCTAGATGCGATTACACCGATAAACTCATCTTT.

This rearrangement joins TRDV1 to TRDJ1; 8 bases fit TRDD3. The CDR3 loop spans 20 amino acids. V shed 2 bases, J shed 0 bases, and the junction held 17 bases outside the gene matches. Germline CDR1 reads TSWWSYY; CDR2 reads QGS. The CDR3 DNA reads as TGTGCTCTTGGGGAATTTCGTACTGGGGGCCTAGTAGTGTACACCGATAAACTCATCTTT. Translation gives CALGEFRTGGLVVYTDKLIF.

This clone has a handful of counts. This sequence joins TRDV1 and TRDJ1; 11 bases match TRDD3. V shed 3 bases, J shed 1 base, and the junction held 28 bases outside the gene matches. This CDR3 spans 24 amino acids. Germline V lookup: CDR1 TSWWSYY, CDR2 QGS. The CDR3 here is CALGDARGCGYWGIVGNGTDKLIF. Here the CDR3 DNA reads TGTGCTCTTGGGGATGCACGAGGTTGTGGCTACTGGGGGATAGTCGGGAACGGCACCGATAAACTCATCTTT.

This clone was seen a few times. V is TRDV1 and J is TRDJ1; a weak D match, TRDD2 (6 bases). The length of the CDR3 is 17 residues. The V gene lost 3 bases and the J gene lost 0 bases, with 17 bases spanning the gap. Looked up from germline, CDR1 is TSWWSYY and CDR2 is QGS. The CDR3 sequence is CALGEASLPGYTDKLIF. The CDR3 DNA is TGTGCTCTTGGGGAGGCTTCCTTACCGGGTTACACCGATAAACTCATCTTT.

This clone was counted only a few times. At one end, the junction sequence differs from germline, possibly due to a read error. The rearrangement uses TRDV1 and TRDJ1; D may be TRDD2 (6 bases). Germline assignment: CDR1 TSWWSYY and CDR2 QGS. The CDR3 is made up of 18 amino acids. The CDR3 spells CALGEPTYFLTYTGKLIF. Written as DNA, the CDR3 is TGTGCTCTTGGGGAACCCACCTACTTCCTTACGTACACCGGTAAACTCATCTTT.

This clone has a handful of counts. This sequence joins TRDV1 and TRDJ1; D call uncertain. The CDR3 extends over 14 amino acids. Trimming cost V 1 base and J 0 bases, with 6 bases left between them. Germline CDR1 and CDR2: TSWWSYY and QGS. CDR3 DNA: TGTGCTCTTGGGGAACGCCCGTACACCGATAAACTCATCTTT. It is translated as CALGERPYTDKLIF.

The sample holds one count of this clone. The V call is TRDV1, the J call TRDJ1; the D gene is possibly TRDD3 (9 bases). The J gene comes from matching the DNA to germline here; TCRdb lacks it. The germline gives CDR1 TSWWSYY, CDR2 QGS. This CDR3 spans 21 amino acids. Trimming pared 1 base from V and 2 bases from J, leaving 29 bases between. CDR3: CALGERLPTLLGDLRTDKLIF. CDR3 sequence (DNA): TGTGCTCTTGGGGAACGTCTTCCTACCTTACTGGGGGACTTACGGACCGATAAACTCATCTTT.

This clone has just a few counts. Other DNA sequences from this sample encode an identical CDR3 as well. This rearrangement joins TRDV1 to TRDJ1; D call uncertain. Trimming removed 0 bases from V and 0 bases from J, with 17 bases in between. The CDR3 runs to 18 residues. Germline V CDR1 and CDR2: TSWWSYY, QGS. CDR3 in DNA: TGTGCTCTTGGGGAACTACCCCCTCGGATCATGTACACCGATAAACTCATCTTT. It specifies CALGELPPRIMYTDKLIF.

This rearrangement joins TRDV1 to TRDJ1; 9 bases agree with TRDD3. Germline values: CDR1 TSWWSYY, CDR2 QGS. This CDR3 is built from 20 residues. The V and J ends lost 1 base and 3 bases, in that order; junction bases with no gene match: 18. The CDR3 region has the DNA TGTGCTCTTGGGGAACAGGGCTACGGGGATACGCCCAACGGGTCCGATAAACTCATCTTT. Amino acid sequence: CALGEQGYGDTPNGSDKLIF.

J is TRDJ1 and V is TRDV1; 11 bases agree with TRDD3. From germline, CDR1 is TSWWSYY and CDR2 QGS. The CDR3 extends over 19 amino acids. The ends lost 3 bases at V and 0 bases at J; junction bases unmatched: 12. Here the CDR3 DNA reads TGTGCTCTTGGGGACCTCTTGGGGGATACGCATAGGAACACCGATAAACTCATCTTT. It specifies CALGDLLGDTHRNTDKLIF.

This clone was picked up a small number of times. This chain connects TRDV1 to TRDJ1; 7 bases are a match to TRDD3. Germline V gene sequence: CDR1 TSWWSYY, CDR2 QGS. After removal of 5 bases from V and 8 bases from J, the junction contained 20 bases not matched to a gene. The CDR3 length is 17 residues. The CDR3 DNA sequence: TGTGCTCTTGGGACCCCCTGGGTCCGGGGGATGAGGGGCAAACTCATCTTT. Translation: CALGTPWVRGMRGKLIF.

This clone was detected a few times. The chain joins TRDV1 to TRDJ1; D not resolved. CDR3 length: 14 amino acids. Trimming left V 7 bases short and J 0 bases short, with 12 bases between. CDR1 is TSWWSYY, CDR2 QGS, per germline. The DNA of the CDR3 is TGTGCTCTTGTAGGGTTTACGTACACCGATAAACTCATCTTT. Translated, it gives CALVGFTYTDKLIF.

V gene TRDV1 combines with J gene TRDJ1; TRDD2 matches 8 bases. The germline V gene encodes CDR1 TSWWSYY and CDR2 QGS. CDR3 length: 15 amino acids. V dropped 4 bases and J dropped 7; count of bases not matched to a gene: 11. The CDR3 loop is CALGVHFLPVSKLIF. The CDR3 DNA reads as TGTGCTCTTGGGGTGCACTTCCTACCCGTGAGTAAACTCATCTTT.

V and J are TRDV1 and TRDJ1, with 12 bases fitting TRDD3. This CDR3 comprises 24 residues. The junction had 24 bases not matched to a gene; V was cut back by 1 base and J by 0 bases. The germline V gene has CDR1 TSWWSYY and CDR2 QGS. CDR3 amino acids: CALGEPHSANILGDTVLYTDKLIF. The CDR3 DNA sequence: TGTGCTCTTGGGGAACCCCATTCCGCTAACATACTGGGGGATACTGTCCTTTACACCGATAAACTCATCTTT.

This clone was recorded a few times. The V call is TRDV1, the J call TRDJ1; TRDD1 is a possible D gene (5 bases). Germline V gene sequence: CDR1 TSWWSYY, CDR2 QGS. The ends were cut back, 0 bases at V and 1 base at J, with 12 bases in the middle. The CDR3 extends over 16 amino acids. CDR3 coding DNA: TGTGCTCTTGGGGAACTAAATACCCGTCTCACCGATAAACTCATCTTT. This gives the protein CALGELNTRLTDKLIF.

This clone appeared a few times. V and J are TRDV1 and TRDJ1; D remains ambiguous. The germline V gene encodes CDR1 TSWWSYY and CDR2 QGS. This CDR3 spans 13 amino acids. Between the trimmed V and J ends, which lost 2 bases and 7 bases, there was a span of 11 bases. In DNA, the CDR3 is TGTGCTCTTGGGGAAAGGGCTCTACTTAAACTCATCTTT. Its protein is CALGERALLKLIF.

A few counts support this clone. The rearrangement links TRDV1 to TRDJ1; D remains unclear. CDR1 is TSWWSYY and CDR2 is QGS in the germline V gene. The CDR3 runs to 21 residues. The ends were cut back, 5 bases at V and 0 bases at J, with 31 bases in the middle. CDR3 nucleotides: TGTGCTCTTGGGAAAAACCCTCCTGTAAGTCACGGCAATTCTTACACCGATAAACTCATCTTT. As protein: CALGKNPPVSHGNSYTDKLIF.

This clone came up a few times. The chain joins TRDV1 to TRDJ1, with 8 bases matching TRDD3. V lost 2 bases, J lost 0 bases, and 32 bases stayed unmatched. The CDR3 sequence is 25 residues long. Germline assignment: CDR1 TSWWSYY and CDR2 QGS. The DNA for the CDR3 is TGTGCTCTTGGGGAAACATCCTCTCCGACAACGACCGGGATACGCGGGTTGGTGTACACCGATAAACTCATCTTT. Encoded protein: CALGETSSPTTTGIRGLVYTDKLIF.

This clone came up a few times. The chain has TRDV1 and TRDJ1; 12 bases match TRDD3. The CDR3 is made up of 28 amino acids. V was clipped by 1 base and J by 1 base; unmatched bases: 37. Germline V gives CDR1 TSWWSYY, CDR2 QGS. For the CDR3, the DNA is TGTGCTCTTGGGGAACACAGTCCCTTCCTACAGTCGATCCGAGATACTGGGGGATACCCCTCCTTCACCGATAAACTCATCTTT. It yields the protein CALGEHSPFLQSIRDTGGYPSFTDKLIF.

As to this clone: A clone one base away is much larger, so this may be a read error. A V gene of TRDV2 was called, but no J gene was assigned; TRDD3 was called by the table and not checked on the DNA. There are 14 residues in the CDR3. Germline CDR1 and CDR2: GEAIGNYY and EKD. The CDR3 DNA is TGTGCCTGCTTGTACTGGGGGATGACCGATAAACTCATTTTT. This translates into CACLYWGMTDKLIF.

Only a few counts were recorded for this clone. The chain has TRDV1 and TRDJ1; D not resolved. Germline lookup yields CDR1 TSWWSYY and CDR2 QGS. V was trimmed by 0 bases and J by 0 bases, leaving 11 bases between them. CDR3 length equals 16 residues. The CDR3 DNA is TGTGCTCTTGGGGAACTAAGCCCGCGCAACACCGATAAACTCATCTTT. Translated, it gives CALGELSPRNTDKLIF.

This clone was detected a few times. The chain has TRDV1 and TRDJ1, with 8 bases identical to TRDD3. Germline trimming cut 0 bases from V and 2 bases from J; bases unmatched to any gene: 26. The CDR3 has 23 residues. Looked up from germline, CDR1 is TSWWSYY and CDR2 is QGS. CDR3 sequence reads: CALGELMRLRFLTGGGRTDKLIF. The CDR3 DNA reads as TGTGCTCTTGGGGAACTTATGAGGCTCCGGTTCCTCACTGGGGGGGGAAGGACCGATAAACTCATCTTT.

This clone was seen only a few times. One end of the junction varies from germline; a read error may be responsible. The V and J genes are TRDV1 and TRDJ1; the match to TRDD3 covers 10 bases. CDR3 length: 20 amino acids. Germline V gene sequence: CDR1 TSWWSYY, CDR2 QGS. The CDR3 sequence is CALGSFPHWGIREYTDKLIF. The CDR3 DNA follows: TGTGCTCTTGGGAGTTTCCCACACTGGGGGATCCGCGAGTACACCGACAAACTCATCTTT.

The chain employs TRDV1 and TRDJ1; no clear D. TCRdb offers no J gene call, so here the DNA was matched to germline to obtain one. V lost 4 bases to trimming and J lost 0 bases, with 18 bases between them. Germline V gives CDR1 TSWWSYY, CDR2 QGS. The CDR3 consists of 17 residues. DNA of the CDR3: TGTGCTCTTGGGGTATCCGAGTTGGAAGAATACACCGATAAACTCATCTTT. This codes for CALGVSELEEYTDKLIF.